One and the same sample provided the 32 T cell receptor beta chains below, sequenced in a study of tumor and adjacent non-tumor tissue in lung cancer. Three rounds of nested PCR, following a modified ARM-PCR protocol, produced the TCRbeta library. TCRdb ran MiXCR on the multiplex PCR reads and lists one entry per CDR3 protein. The table includes some 70,000 distinct CDR3 sequences, 65% to 75% detected once. RNA was extracted from bulk tissue without any cell sorting. The normal lung tissue was taken more than 3 cm from the tumor edge. The source material was distant non-tumor lung tissue. Receptors were obtained from a woman in her forties or fifties with non-small cell lung cancer.

A remark on this clonotype: A much larger clonotype is one base distant, so this may be a read error. V and J are TRBV5-6 and TRBJ2-7, with 10 bases that match TRBD2. CDR3 length equals 15 residues. Germline values: CDR1 SGHDT, CDR2 YYEEEE. DNA of the CDR3: TGTGCCAGCGGCTTGGAGCGGCTAGCGGGAGTCGAGCAGTACTTC. It is translated as CASGLERLAGVEQYF.

Concerning this clonotype itself: The junction departs from the called germline gene at one end, perhaps through a read error. The chain has TRBV7-8 and TRBJ1-2; D uncertain. The CDR3 sequence is 14 residues long. Germline V gene data show CDR1 as SGHVS and CDR2 as FQNEAQ. The CDR3 loop reads CAISPWNRDCGYTF. DNA for the CDR3: TGTGCCATCAGCCCTTGGAACCGAGACTGTGGCTACACCTTC.

This clonotype came up a few times. This sequence joins TRBV6-2 or TRBV6-3 and TRBJ1-1; D remains ambiguous. CDR1 is MNHEY and CDR2 is SVGEGT in the germline V gene. The CDR3 sequence is 14 residues long. CDR3 in amino acids: CESSYSSWDPEAFF. The CDR3 nucleotides read TGTGAGAGCAGTTACTCATCCTGGGATCCTGAAGCTTTCTTT.

For this clonotype: A much larger clone differs by one base, so this may be a read error. The CDR3 reads CASRTEGHSYEQYF. DNA for the CDR3: TGTGCCAGCAGGACGGAGGGACACTCCTACGAGCAGTACTTC. This rearrangement joins TRBV5-4 to TRBJ2-7; D assignment may be TRBD1 or TRBD2 (6 bases each). The CDR3 consists of 14 residues. The V and J ends lost 5 bases and 0 bases respectively, with 12 bases between them. Germline V gives CDR1 SGHNT, CDR2 YYREEE (reference sequence).

In its sample, this clonotype is medium-sized (0.01 to 0.1%). The chain is built from TRBV11-3 and TRBJ2-1, with D uncertain. Germline lookup yields CDR1 SGHNT and CDR2 YENEEA. The germline V and J ends were trimmed by 0 bases and 5 bases, with 5 bases remaining between them. The CDR3 consists of 13 residues. Here the CDR3 DNA reads TGTGCCAGCAGCTTAGACTGGAACAATGAGCAGTTCTTC. It specifies CASSLDWNNEQFF.

This clonotype was observed at least ten times. The chain links TRBV20-1 to TRBJ2-5; maybe TRBD1 (5 bases). The CDR3 contains 12 residues. Germline V gene data show CDR1 as DFQATT and CDR2 as SNEGSKA (reference sequence). Trimming cost V 4 bases and J 5 bases, with 11 bases left between them. DNA for the CDR3: TGCAGTGCTATCAGGGTCAAGGAGACCCAGTACTTC. It codes for CSAIRVKETQYF.

The chain joins TRBV7-8 to TRBJ2-7; D might be TRBD2 (6 bases). Trimming shortened V by 5 bases and J by 3 bases, and 11 bases separated the two germline ends. The CDR3 contains 13 residues. Looked up from germline, CDR1 is SGHVS and CDR2 is FQNEAQ. CDR3 region: CASSSRDFYEQYF. The CDR3 nucleotides read TGTGCCAGCAGCAGCCGGGACTTCTACGAGCAGTACTTC.

This clonotype was recorded many times. The chain joins TRBV29-1 to TRBJ2-7; 7 bases are a match to TRBD1. The V segment lost 5 bases and the J segment 6 bases; nucleotides outside the gene matches: 1. The CDR3 extends over 10 amino acids. Germline CDR1 SQVTM, CDR2 ANQGSEA. The CDR3 here is CSVWTGEQYF. The CDR3 DNA is TGCAGCGTTTGGACAGGCGAGCAGTACTTC.

This clonotype was seen only a few times. This may arise from a read error, as a much more abundant clone is one base away. The chain is built from TRBV30 and TRBJ2-1; D is perhaps TRBD1 (5 bases). In germline, CDR1 is GTSNPN, CDR2 SVGIG (reference sequence). The CDR3 runs 11 residues. The CDR3 loop is CACSVGPEQFF. Here the CDR3 DNA reads TGTGCCTGTAGTGTGGGGCCAGAGCAGTTCTTC.

This clonotype has just one count. At one boundary the junction diverges from the germline segment, which might be a read error. CDR3 coding DNA: TGTATCAGCAGCCCTGGGGCTAGCGGTTCCTACGAGCGGTACTTC. Translated, it gives CISSPGASGSYERYF. V and J are TRBV11-2 and TRBJ2-7; 7 bases agree with TRBD2. The CDR3 is 15 residues long. Looked up from germline, CDR1 is SGHAT and CDR2 is FQNNGV.

This clonotype showed up many times. The chain recombines TRBV20-1 with TRBJ2-7, with 7 nucleotides matching TRBD1. Germline V gene lookup returns CDR1 DFQATT and CDR2 SNEGSKA (reference sequence). V was pared by 3 bases and J by 2 bases, with 4 bases of the junction left unmatched. The CDR3 length is 13 residues. The CDR3 sequence: CSASGQATYEQYF. CDR3 DNA: TGCAGTGCTAGTGGACAGGCGACCTACGAGCAGTACTTC.

The chain joins TRBV7-9 to TRBJ2-5; D may be TRBD2 (6 bases). Germline CDR1 reads SEHNR; CDR2 reads FQNEAQ (reference sequence). V was cut by 6 bases and J by 5 bases, with 19 bases left in between. The CDR3 length is 15 residues. The CDR3, as DNA: TGTGCCAGCAGTGGGAAGGGACTCCCGGGGGAGACCCAGTACTTC. The encoded protein is CASSGKGLPGETQYF.

This clonotype was picked up many times. The chain is built from TRBV6-5 and TRBJ1-5, with D unresolved. The V end lost 6 bases, the J end lost 3 bases, and 12 bases lay between the germline ends. Germline assignment: CDR1 MNHEY and CDR2 SVGAGI. The CDR3 is 14 amino acids. The CDR3 is CASRHRGDNQPQHF. The CDR3 region has the DNA TGTGCCAGCAGACACCGTGGAGACAATCAGCCCCAGCATTTT.

In regard to this clonotype: Possible read error: a much larger clone is one base away. The chain carries TRBV6-6 and TRBJ2-1; 11 bases are a match to TRBD1. The CDR3 extends over 16 amino acids. Per germline, CDR1 MNHNY and CDR2 SVGAGI (reference sequence). The CDR3 coding sequence is TGTGCCAGCAGTTCCATCGGACAGGGGGCATACAATGAGCATTTCTTC. This gives the protein CASSSIGQGAYNEHFF.

Comment on this clonotype: The germline gene is not matched at one end of the junction; a read error may be the cause. V usage is TRBV11-2 and J usage is TRBJ2-7; TRBD2 is a possible D gene (6 bases). The CDR3 contains 15 residues. Per germline, CDR1 SGHAT and CDR2 FQNNGV. CDR3 loop: CASRDYRENSYKQYF. The CDR3 region has the DNA TGTGCCAGCAGGGACTACCGGGAGAACTCCTACAAGCAGTACTTC.

As to this clonotype: A much larger clonotype is one base distant, so this may be a read error. CDR3 region: CASTPIGRHGELFF. The CDR3 DNA reads as TGTGCCAGCACCCCGATAGGGCGTCACGGGGAGCTGTTTTTT. The genes are TRBV12-3 or TRBV12-4 and TRBJ2-2; unclear D gene. The CDR3 covers 14 residues. Trimming left V 7 bases short and J 7 bases short, with 16 bases between.

Turning to this clonotype: One end of the junction does not line up with germline, which may come from a read error. The rearrangement uses TRBV11-2 and TRBJ2-7; D is uncertain. The CDR3 has 15 amino acids. Germline V gives CDR1 SGHAT, CDR2 FQNNGV. The CDR3 bases are TGTGCCTGCAGCTTATCTCCTAGTCCCTCCTACGAGCAATACTTC. Its translation is CACSLSPSPSYEQYF.

This clonotype was seen a handful of times. A much larger clone lies a single base off, so this may be a read error. J is TRBJ1-2 and V is TRBV12-3 or TRBV12-4; the D gene is possibly TRBD1 (6 bases). V was trimmed by 8 bases and J by 4 bases, leaving 14 bases between them. The CDR3 contains 13 residues. The CDR3 DNA sequence: TGTGCCAGCGGCCAGGACAGCGGCTATGGCTACACCTTC. This encodes CASGQDSGYGYTF.

Comments on this clonotype: Mismatch with germline at one junction end may stem from a read error. This sequence joins TRBV11-2 and TRBJ2-7; 12 nucleotides align to TRBD2. CDR1 and CDR2 (germline): SGHAT, FQNNGV. CDR3 size: 15 residues. The CDR3, as DNA: TGCGCCATCAGTTTCGGGACTAGCGGGTACTACGAGCAGTACTTC. The encoded protein is CAISFGTSGYYEQYF.

As for this clonotype: The conserved phenylalanine or tryptophan is not found at the CDR3 terminus, so this likely reflects a read error. This chain joins TRBV10-3 and TRBJ1-2; D call uncertain. Trimming stripped 10 bases from V and 4 bases from J, with 16 bases between. The CDR3 has 13 amino acids. Germline assignment: CDR1 ENHRY and CDR2 SYGVKD. The DNA for the CDR3 is TGTGCCACCCGGGATAGGGTCCCCTATGGCTACACCTCC. Residues: CATRDRVPYGYTS.

Of note for this clonotype: The junction departs from germline at one end; a sequencing error may be responsible. The CDR3 nucleotides read TGTAGTGCTAGAGATCGCACCGGGACAGGGGGATATAGGACTAGGGATCCCACAGATACGCAGTATTTT. Translating gives CSARDRTGTGGYRTRDPTDTQYF. The V call is TRBV20-1, the J call TRBJ2-3; 11 bases fit TRBD1. This CDR3 is built from 23 residues. CDR1 is DFQATT, CDR2 SNEGSKA, per germline (reference sequence).

In its sample, this clonotype was seen a few times. The CDR3 here is CAWSAEVGGYYGYTF. CDR3 nucleotides: TGTGCCTGGAGTGCTGAGGTAGGGGGCTACTATGGCTACACCTTC. The chain is built from TRBV30 and TRBJ1-2, with 7 bases that match TRBD1. Losses at the gene ends were 1 base for V and 3 bases for J; bases not matched to a gene: 8. The CDR3 sequence is 15 residues long. Germline loops: CDR1 GTSNPN, CDR2 SVGIG (reference sequence).

The gene calls are TRBV6-1 and TRBJ2-1; D perhaps matches TRBD2 (6 bases). The CDR3 is 12 amino acids. CDR1 MNHNS and CDR2 SASEGT come from the germline V gene. The V end lost 5 bases, the J end lost 15 bases, and 17 bases lay between the germline ends. CDR3 loop: CASSKGSRGLFF. The CDR3 region has the DNA TGTGCCAGCAGTAAGGGTAGTAGGGGACTGTTCTTC.

In this sample, this clonotype turned up once. One base away lies a much larger clone, so this may be a sequencing read error. The rearrangement uses TRBV28 and TRBJ2-7, with D unclear. CDR3 length: 18 residues. Germline CDR1 reads MDHEN; CDR2 reads SYDVKM. Written as DNA, the CDR3 is TGTGCCAGCAGGGACCTCATTGTCGCGAGAAAAAGTTCCTACGAGCGGTACTTC. Translated: CASRDLIVARKSSYERYF.

Points on this clonotype: The conserved phenylalanine or tryptophan is not found at the CDR3 terminus, so this likely reflects a read error. This rearrangement joins TRBV11-2 to TRBJ2-3, with TRBD2 as a possible D gene (6 bases). CDR3 size: 17 residues. The germline gives CDR1 SGHAT, CDR2 FQNNGV. This chain's CDR3 is CISSLEMWGETADTQYL. CDR3 nucleotide sequence: TGTATCAGCAGCTTAGAAATGTGGGGGGAGACGGCAGATACGCAGTATCTT.

With regard to this clonotype: Germline is not matched at one junction end, which may reflect a read error. The V gene is TRBV7-8, the J gene TRBJ2-5, with TRBD2 identical over 13 bases. The length of the CDR3 is 15 residues. CDR1 is SGHVS and CDR2 is FQNEAQ in the germline V gene. CDR3 bases: TGTGACAGCAGTTTGACTAGCGGGGGGATGGAGACCCAGTACTTC. This gives the protein CDSSLTSGGMETQYF.

This clonotype was counted ten times or more. The chain combines TRBV12-3 or TRBV12-4 with TRBJ2-7; no clear D gene. There are 13 residues in the CDR3. V was trimmed by 5 bases and J by 3 bases, leaving 11 bases between them. Here the CDR3 reads CASSLGPNYEQYF. In DNA form, the CDR3 reads TGTGCCAGCAGTCTCGGACCAAACTACGAGCAGTACTTC.

Note on this clonotype: This could be a read error, since a much larger clone is one nucleotide away. The V gene is TRBV24-1, the J gene TRBJ2-1, with 7 bases aligning to TRBD2. V lost 5 bases to trimming and J lost 6 bases; unmatched junction nucleotides: 6. From germline, CDR1 is KGHDR and CDR2 SFDVKD. The CDR3 has 14 amino acids. The CDR3 DNA reads as TGTGCCACCAGTGGGAGCGGGGAGACCAATGAGCAGTTCTTC. Translating it yields CATSGSGETNEQFF.

About this clonotype itself: At one of its ends the junction is not consistent with the germline gene, which may arise from a read error. The genes are TRBV11-2 and TRBJ2-5; 7 bases fit TRBD2. The germline CDR1 and CDR2 sequences are SGHAT and FQNNGV. The CDR3 contains 10 residues. CDR3: CVSGDPTQYF. The CDR3 coding sequence is TGTGTCAGCGGGGACCCGACCCAATACTTC.

In regard to this clonotype: A much bigger clone sits one base away, suggesting this may be a read error. The chain uses TRBV20-1 and TRBJ1-5, with 9 bases identical to TRBD1. Germline CDR1 and CDR2: DFQATT and SNEGSKA (reference sequence). CDR3 length equals 14 residues. V gave up 2 bases and J gave up 5 bases; unmatched junction bases: 4. CDR3 sequence (DNA): TGCAGTGCTAGAAACAGGGGGCTCGATCAGCCCCAGCATTTT. Its protein product is CSARNRGLDQPQHF.

This clonotype showed up many times. The gene calls are TRBV20-1 and TRBJ1-2; D unclear. Trimming left V 0 bases short and J 8 bases short, with 13 bases between. The CDR3 sequence is 13 residues long. Germline CDR1 reads DFQATT; CDR2 reads SNEGSKA (reference sequence). CDR3 nucleotide sequence: TGCAGTGCTAGAGATTTTGCCTTTGGGGGCTACACCTTC. Translated, it gives CSARDFAFGGYTF.

This chain joins TRBV12-3 or TRBV12-4 and TRBJ1-1; TRBD1 is a possible D gene (5 bases). The CDR3 is 15 amino acids. The V end was cut by 7 bases, the J end by 1 base, with 16 bases between. The CDR3, as DNA: TGTGCCAGCACCATGGGGGAGGGTCGGAACACTGAAGCTTTCTTT. Amino acids: CASTMGEGRNTEAFF.